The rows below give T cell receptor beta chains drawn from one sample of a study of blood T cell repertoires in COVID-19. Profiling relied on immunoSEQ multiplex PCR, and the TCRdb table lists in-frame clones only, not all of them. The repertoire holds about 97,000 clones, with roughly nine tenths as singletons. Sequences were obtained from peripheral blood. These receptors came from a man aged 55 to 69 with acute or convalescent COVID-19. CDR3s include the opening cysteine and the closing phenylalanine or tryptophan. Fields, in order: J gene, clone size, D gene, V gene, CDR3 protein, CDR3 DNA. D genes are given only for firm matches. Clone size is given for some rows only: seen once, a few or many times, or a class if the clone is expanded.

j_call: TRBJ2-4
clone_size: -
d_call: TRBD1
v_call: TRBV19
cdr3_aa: CASRDSTMKNIQYF
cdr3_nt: TGTGCCAGTCGGGACAGCACAATGAAAAACATTCAGTACTTC

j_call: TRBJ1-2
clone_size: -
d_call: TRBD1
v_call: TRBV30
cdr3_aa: CALNRDSYGYTF
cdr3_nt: TGTGCCTTAAACCGGGACAGTTATGGCTACACCTTC

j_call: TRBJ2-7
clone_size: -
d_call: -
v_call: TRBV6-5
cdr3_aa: CAIYREGYEQYF
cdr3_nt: TGTGCCATATACAGGGAAGGGTACGAGCAGTACTTC

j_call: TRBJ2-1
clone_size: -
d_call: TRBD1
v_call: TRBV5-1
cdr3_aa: CASSGRTGYGNEQFF
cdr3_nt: TGCGCCAGCAGCGGCCGGACAGGGTACGGCAATGAGCAGTTCTTC

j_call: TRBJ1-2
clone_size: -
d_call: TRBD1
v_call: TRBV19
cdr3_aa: CASDSGTGGSGYTF
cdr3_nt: TGTGCCAGCGATTCCGGGACAGGGGGCAGCGGCTACACCTTC

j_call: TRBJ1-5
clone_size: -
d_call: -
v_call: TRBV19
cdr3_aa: CASSTERGFRQPQHF
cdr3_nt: TGTGCCAGTAGCACCGAAAGGGGATTTCGTCAGCCCCAGCATTTT

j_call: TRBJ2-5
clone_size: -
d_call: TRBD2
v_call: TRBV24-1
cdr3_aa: CATSDFSGGEETQYF
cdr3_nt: TGTGCCACCAGTGACTTTAGCGGGGGTGAAGAGACCCAGTACTTC

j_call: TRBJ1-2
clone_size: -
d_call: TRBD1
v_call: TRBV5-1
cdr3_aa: CASSPGQGDYGYTF
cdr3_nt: TGCGCCAGCAGCCCCGGACAGGGAGACTATGGCTACACCTTC

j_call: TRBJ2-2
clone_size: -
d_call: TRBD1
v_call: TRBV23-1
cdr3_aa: CASSVGDRRTGELFF
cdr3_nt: TGCGCCAGCAGCGTCGGGGACAGAAGGACCGGGGAGCTGTTTTTT

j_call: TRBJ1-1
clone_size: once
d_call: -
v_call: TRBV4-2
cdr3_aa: CASSQVQGKAEAFF
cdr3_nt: TGTGCCAGCAGCCAAGTACAGGGTAAGGCTGAAGCTTTCTTT

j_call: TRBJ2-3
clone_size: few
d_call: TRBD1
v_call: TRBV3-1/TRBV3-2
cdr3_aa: CASSRTGGDTQYF
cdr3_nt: TGTGCCAGCAGCCGGACAGGGGGAGATACGCAGTATTTT

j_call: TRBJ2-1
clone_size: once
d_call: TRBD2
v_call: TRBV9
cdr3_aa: CASSVSLAGGYNEQFF
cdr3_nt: TGTGCCAGCAGCGTCTCACTAGCGGGGGGGTACAATGAGCAGTTCTTC

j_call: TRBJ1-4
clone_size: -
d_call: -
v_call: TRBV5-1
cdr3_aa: CASSPVGGGEKLFF
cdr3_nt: TGCGCCAGCAGCCCGGTCGGGGGAGGGGAAAAACTGTTTTTT

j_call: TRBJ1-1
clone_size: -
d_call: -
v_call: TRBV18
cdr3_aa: CASSPPSGAVTEAFF
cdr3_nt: TGTGCCAGCTCACCACCATCAGGGGCTGTCACTGAAGCTTTCTTT

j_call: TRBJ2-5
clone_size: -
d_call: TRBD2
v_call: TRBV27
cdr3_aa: CASSRSRLAGGRETQYF
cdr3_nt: TGTGCCAGCAGTCGATCACGACTAGCGGGGGGCAGGGAGACCCAGTACTTC

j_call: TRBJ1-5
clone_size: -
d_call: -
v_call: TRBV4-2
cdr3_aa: CASSREQDSNQPQHF
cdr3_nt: TGTGCCAGCAGCCGGGAACAGGATAGCAATCAGCCCCAGCATTTT

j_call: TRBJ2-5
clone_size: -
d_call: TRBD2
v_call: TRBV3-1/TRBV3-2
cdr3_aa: CASSQDMRLAGGETQYF
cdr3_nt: TGTGCCAGCAGCCAAGATATGAGACTAGCGGGGGGTGAGACCCAGTACTTC

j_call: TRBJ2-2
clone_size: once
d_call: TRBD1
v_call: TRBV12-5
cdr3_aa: CASGWTGGELFF
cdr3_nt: TGTGCTAGTGGCTGGACAGGGGGAGAGCTGTTTTTT

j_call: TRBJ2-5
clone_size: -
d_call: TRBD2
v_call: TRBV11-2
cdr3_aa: CASSLEWSSGGAEETQYF
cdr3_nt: TGTGCCAGCAGCTTAGAATGGTCGAGCGGGGGGGCCGAGGAGACCCAGTACTTC

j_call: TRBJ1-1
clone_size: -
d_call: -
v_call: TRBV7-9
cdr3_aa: CASSSQGGTEAFF
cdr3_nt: TGTGCCAGCAGCTCCCAGGGAGGCACTGAAGCTTTCTTT

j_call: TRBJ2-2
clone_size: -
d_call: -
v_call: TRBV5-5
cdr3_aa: CASSLRSLTGTGELFF
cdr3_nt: TGTGCCAGCAGCCTAAGGTCCCTGACAGGCACCGGGGAGCTGTTTTTT

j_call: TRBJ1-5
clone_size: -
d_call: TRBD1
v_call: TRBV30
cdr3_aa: CTWSSGQGTPPQHF
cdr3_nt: TGTACCTGGAGTTCTGGACAGGGAACTCCGCCCCAGCATTTT

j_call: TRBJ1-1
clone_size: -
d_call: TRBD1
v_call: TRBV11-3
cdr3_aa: CASSPYRGSTEAFF
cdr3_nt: TGTGCCAGCAGCCCATACAGGGGTTCCACTGAAGCTTTCTTT

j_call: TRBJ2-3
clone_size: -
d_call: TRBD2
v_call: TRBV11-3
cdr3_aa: CASSPGTSGTDTQYF
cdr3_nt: TGTGCCAGCAGCCCGGGGACTAGCGGAACAGATACGCAGTATTTT

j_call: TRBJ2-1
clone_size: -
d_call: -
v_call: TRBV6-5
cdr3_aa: CASSYNSVSYNEQFF
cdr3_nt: TGTGCCAGCAGTTACAATAGCGTCTCCTACAATGAGCAGTTCTTC

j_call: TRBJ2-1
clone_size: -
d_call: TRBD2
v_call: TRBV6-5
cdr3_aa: CASSYSPGGPGEQFF
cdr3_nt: TGTGCCAGCAGTTACTCACCGGGGGGGCCAGGGGAGCAGTTCTTC

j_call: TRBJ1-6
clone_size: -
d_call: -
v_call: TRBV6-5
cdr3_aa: CATLQSSYNSPLHF
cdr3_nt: TGTGCCACTTTACAGAGCTCCTATAATTCACCCCTCCACTTT

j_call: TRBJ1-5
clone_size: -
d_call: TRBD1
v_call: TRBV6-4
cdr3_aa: CASSPGTGGNQPQHF
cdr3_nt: TGTGCCAGCAGCCCCGGGACAGGGGGCAATCAGCCCCAGCATTTT

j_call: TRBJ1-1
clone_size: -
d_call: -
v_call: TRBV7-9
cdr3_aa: CASSLVSGTTRYEAFF
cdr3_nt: TGTGCCAGCAGCTTAGTGTCCGGGACAACGAGATATGAAGCTTTCTTT

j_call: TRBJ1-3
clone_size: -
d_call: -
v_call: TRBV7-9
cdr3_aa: CASQPSSENTIYF
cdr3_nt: TGTGCCAGCCAACCTAGCTCTGAAAACACCATATATTTT

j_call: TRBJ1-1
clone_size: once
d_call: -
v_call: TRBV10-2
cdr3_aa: CASSDHSGQMNTEAFF
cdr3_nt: TGCGCCAGCAGTGACCACAGCGGCCAAATGAACACTGAAGCTTTCTTT

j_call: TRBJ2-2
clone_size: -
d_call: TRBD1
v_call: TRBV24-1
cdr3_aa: CATSRSRGLNTGELFF
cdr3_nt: TGTGCCACCAGTAGGTCAAGGGGGCTGAACACCGGGGAGCTGTTTTTT

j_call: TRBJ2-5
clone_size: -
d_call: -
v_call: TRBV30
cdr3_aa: CAWSVGGGVETQYF
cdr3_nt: TGTGCCTGGAGTGTGGGAGGGGGGGTAGAGACCCAGTACTTC

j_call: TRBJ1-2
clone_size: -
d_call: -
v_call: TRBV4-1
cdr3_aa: CASSPQEGTGYGYTF
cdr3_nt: TGCGCCAGCAGCCCCCAGGAGGGGACCGGGTATGGCTACACCTTC

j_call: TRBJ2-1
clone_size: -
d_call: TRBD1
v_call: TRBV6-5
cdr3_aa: CASSRQGPTYNEQFF
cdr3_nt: TGTGCCAGCAGCCGACAGGGGCCGACCTACAATGAGCAGTTCTTC

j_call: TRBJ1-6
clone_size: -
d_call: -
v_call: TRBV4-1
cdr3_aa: CASSPDSRSSYNSPLHF
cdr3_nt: TGCGCCAGCAGCCCGGACAGTCGGAGCTCCTATAATTCACCCCTCCACTTT